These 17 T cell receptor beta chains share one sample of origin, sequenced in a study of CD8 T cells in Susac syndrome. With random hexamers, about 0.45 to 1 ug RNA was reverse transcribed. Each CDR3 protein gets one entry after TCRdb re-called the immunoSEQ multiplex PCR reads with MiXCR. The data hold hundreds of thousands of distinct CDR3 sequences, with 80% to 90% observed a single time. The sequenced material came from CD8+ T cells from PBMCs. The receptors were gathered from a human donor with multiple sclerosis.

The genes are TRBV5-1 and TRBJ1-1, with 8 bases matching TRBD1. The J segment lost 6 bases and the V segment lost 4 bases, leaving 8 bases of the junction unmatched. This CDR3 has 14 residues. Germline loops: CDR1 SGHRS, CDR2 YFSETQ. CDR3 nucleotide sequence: TGCGCCAGCAGCGGGACAGGCAGAGATCCTGAAGCTTTCTTT. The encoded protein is CASSGTGRDPEAFF.

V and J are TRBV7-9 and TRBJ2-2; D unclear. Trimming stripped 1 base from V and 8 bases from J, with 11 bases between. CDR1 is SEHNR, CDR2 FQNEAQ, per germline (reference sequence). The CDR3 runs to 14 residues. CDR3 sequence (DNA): TGTGCCAGCAGCTTAGAACCCGGCAGAGGGGAGCTGTTTTTT. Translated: CASSLEPGRGELFF.

This CDR3 is CAWGGIYEQYF. In DNA form, the CDR3 reads TGTGCCTGGGGTGGGATCTACGAGCAGTACTTC. The V and J genes are TRBV30 and TRBJ2-7; D is unclear. The CDR3 has 11 amino acids. V shed 5 bases and J shed 3 bases, with 8 bases lying between them. The germline V gene encodes CDR1 GTSNPN and CDR2 SVGIG (reference sequence). The variable domain in full, completed from reference TRBV30 and TRBJ2-7, reads SQTIHQWPATLVQPVGSPLSLECTVEGTSNPNLYWYRQAAGRGLQLLFYSVGIGQISSEVPQNLSASRPQDRQFILSSKKLLLSDSGFYLCAWGGIYEQYFGPGTRLTVT.

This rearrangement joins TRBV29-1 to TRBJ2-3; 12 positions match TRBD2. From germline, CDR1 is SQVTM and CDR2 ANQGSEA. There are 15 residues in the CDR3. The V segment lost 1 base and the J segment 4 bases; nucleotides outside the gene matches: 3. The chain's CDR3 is CSVEGSSGRADTQYF. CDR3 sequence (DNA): TGCAGCGTTGAAGGCTCTAGCGGGAGGGCAGATACGCAGTATTTT.

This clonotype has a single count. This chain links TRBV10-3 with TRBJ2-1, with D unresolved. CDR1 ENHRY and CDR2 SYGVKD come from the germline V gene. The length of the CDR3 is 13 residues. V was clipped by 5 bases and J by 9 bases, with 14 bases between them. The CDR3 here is CAISPSSGGEQFF. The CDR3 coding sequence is TGTGCCATCAGTCCGTCATCGGGCGGTGAGCAGTTCTTC.

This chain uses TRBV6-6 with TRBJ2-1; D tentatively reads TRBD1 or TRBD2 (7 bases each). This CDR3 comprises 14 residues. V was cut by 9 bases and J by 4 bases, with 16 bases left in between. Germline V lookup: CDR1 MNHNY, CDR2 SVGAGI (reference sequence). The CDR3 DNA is TGTGCCAGTAGGGGGGGGGACAGATACAATGAGCAGTTCTTC. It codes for CASRGGDRYNEQFF.

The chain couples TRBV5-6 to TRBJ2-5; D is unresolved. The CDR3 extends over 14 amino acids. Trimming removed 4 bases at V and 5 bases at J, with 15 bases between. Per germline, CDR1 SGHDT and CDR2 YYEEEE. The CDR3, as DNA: TGTGCCAGCAGCAAGAATTTGGGTCGGGAGACCCAGTACTTC. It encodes CASSKNLGRETQYF.

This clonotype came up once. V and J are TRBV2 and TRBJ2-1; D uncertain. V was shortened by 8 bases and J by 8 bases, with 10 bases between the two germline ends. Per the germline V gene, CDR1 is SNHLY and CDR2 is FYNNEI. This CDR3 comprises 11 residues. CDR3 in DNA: TGTGCCAGCGGTCAAGCCTATGAGCAGTTCTTC. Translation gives CASGQAYEQFF.

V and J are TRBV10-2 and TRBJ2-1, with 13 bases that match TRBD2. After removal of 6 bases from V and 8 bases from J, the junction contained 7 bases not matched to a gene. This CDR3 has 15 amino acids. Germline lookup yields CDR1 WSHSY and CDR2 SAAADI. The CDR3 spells CASRPGTSGIYEQFF. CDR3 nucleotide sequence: TGCGCCAGCAGACCCGGGACTAGCGGGATTTATGAGCAGTTCTTC.

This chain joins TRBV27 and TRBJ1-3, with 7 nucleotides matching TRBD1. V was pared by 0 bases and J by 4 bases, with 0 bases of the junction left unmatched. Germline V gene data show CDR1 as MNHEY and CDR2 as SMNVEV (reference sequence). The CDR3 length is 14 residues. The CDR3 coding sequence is TGTGCCAGCAGTTTATCGGACAGGGGAAACACCATATATTTT. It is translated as CASSLSDRGNTIYF.

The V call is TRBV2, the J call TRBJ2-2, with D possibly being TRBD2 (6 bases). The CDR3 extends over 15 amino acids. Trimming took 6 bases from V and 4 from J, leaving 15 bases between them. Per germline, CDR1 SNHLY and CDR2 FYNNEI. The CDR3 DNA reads TGTGCCAGCAGCCGACCCCCAGCGGGCACCGGGGAGCTGTTTTTT. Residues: CASSRPPAGTGELFF.

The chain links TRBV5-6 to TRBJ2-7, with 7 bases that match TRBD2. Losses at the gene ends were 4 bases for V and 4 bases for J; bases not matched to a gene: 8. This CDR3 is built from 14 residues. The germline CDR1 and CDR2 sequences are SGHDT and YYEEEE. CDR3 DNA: TGTGCCAGCAGCAGCAGCGGGAAGTGGTACGAGCAGTACTTC. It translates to CASSSSGKWYEQYF. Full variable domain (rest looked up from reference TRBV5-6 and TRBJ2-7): DAGVTQSPTHLIKTRGQQVTLRCSPKSGHDTVSWYQQALGQGPQFIFQYYEEEERQRGNFPDRFSGHQFPNYSSELNVNALLLGDSALYLCASSSSGKWYEQYFGPGTRLTVT.

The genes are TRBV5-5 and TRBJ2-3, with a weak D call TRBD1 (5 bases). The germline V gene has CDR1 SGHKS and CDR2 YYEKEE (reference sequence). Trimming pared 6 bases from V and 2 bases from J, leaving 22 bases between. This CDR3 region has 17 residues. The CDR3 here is CASNIFGVNRPTDTQYF. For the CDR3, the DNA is TGTGCCAGCAACATTTTTGGGGTTAACAGGCCCACAGATACGCAGTATTTT.

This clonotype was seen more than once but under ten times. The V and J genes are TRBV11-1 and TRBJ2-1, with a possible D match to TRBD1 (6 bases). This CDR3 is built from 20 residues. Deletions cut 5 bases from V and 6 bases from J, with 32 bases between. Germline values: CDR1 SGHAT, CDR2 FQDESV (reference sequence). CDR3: CASSGVGGKDGTLPPNEQFF. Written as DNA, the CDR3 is TGTGCCAGCAGCGGGGTAGGGGGTAAGGATGGGACCCTTCCACCCAATGAGCAGTTCTTC.

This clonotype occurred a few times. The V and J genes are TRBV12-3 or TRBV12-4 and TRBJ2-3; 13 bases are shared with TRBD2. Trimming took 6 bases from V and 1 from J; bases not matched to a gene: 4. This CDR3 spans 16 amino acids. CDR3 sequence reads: CASSPGLAGRTDTQYF. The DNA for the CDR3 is TGTGCCAGCAGCCCGGGACTAGCGGGACGCACAGATACGCAGTATTTT.

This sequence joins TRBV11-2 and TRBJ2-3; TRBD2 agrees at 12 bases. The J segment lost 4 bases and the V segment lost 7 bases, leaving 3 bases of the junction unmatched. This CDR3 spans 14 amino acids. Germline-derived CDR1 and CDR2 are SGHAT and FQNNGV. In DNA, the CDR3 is TGTGCCAGCAACCTAGCGGGAGGGGCAGATACGCAGTATTTT. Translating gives CASNLAGGADTQYF. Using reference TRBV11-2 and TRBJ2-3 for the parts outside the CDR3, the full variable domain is EAGVAQSPRYKIIEKRQSVAFWCNPISGHATLYWYQQILGQGPKLLIQFQNNGVVDDSQLPKDRFSAERLKGVDSTLKIQPAKLEDSAVYLCASNLAGGADTQYFGPGTRLTVL.

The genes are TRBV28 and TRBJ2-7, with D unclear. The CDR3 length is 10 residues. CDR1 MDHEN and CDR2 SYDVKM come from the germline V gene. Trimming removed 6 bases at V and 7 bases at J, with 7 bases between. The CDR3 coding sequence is TGTGCCAGCAGAAGGGTAGAGCAGTACTTC. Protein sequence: CASRRVEQYF.